Sequencing of this TCR beta chain was carried out in a study of shared clonotypes between healthy human individuals. This CDR3 spans 13 amino acids. In germline, CDR1 is WSHSY, CDR2 SAAADI. Trimming removed 6 bases from V and 0 bases from J, with 8 bases in between. Measured with immunoSEQ multiplex PCR; TCRdb has only the in-frame clones, and not every one. The sample contains 2,500,000 or so clones, about 92% of which appear only once. As to this clone: The antigen remains undetermined.

Points from the study as a whole: An effect of sequencing depth on clonotype sharing among donors was expected. Larger estimated richness was generally recorded for naive subsets relative to memory subsets.

This TCR was sampled from a man between 18 and 29 years old in good health. The J gene is TRBJ1-1, the V gene TRBV10-2, with D unclear. The sequencing sample was made of naive CD4+ T cells sorted from blood. Noted subset: CD45RA+ positively selected. CDR3 sequence reads: CASRDFMNTEAFF. CDR3 DNA sequence: TGCGCCAGCAGGGATTTCATGAACACTGAAGCTTTCTTT.